Presented here are 9 T cell receptor beta chains from one specimen sequenced in a study of cytotoxic CD8 clonotypes in ibrutinib-treated CLL (dated by TCRdb to the early 2020s). Read against the paper, the sample's time point label means: progressive disease on ibrutinib. Library method: the immunoSEQ multiplex PCR assay. Here the immuneACCESS table is served through TCRdb, limited to in-frame sequences with V and J called. Missing clones are a known gap in these copies; in checked studies unresolved V genes cover under half, and the rest lacks a known reason. The sample data list 55,000 to 60,000 clones, and 54% of these were observed just once. The ten most abundant clones make up about 24% of the sample. Material: PBMCs, obtained at disease progression, from a patient treated with ibrutinib. These receptors all come from a human donor with chronic lymphocytic leukemia.

This clone was counted only a few times. V is TRBV6-5 and J is TRBJ1-5; D ambiguous. The CDR3 consists of 13 residues. V was pared by 3 bases and J by 6 bases, with 9 bases between. Per germline, CDR1 MNHEY and CDR2 SVGAGI. The DNA for the CDR3 is TGTGCCAGCAGTTATGCGGGAAGTCAGCCCCAGCATTTT. Its protein is CASSYAGSQPQHF.

This clone was counted only a few times. The chain carries TRBV4-1 and TRBJ2-3; 8 nucleotides agree with TRBD2. V lost 0 bases to trimming and J lost 3 bases; unmatched junction nucleotides: 8. Germline values: CDR1 MGHRA, CDR2 YSYEKL. This CDR3 contains 17 residues. CDR3 protein: CASSQDGAGAGTDTQYF. For the CDR3, the DNA is TGCGCCAGCAGCCAAGATGGAGCGGGAGCCGGAACAGATACGCAGTATTTT.

This chain links TRBV7-2 with TRBJ1-2; 7 bases align to TRBD1. The germline V gene has CDR1 SGHTA and CDR2 FQGNSA. V was pared by 5 bases and J by 0 bases, with 12 bases of the junction left unmatched. The CDR3 length is 17 residues. CDR3 residues: CASSSQVGQGANYGYTF. CDR3 coding DNA: TGTGCCAGCAGCAGCCAGGTGGGGCAGGGGGCTAACTATGGCTACACCTTC. The full variable domain, its missing parts supplied by reference TRBV7-2 and TRBJ1-2, is GAGVSQSPSNKVTEKGKDVELRCDPISGHTALYWYRQSLGQGLEFLIYFQGNSAPDKSGLPSDRFSAERTGGSVSTLTIQRTQQEDSAVYLCASSSQVGQGANYGYTFGSGTRLTVV.

The rearrangement uses TRBV4-2 and TRBJ2-3; D is undetermined. CDR3 length equals 14 residues. Trimming removed 1 base at V and 0 bases at J, with 5 bases between. Germline lookup yields CDR1 LGHNA and CDR2 YNFKEQ. This CDR3 is CASSQGQSTDTQYF. DNA for the CDR3: TGTGCCAGCAGCCAAGGACAAAGCACAGATACGCAGTATTTT.

The chain uses TRBV6-1 and TRBJ1-1; D possibly corresponds to TRBD1 (6 bases). The V and J ends lost 10 bases and 1 base respectively, with 13 bases between them. The CDR3 totals 13 residues. Germline loops: CDR1 MNHNS, CDR2 SASEGT. The CDR3 here is CAIYDRQNTEAFF. CDR3 in DNA: TGTGCCATCTACGACAGGCAGAACACTGAAGCTTTCTTT.

This clone was observed a handful of times. The V gene is TRBV28, the J gene TRBJ1-2, with D unclear. The CDR3 has 11 residues. Trimming left V 6 bases short and J 3 bases short, with 5 bases between. Germline loops: CDR1 MDHEN, CDR2 SYDVKM. CDR3 DNA sequence: TGTGCCAGCAGGAGGGACTATGGCTACACCTTC. It specifies CASRRDYGYTF.

This chain joins TRBV6-5 and TRBJ2-7, with 9 bases aligning to TRBD1. The CDR3 loop spans 15 amino acids. J gave up 6 bases and V 0 bases, and 6 bases lay outside the gene matches. CDR1 and CDR2 from the germline V gene are MNHEY and SVGAGI. CDR3 sequence (DNA): TGTGCCAGCAGTTACTCTCGGACAGGGGAACTCGAGCAGTACTTC. It yields the protein CASSYSRTGELEQYF.

This clone was seen only a few times. The chain links TRBV15 to TRBJ1-6; D is ambiguous. With 1 base removed from V and 7 bases from J, the gap between germline ends came to 8 bases. The CDR3 is 14 amino acids. Germline lookup yields CDR1 LNHNV and CDR2 YYDKDF (reference sequence). CDR3 protein: CATSRAAVNSPLHF. The CDR3 DNA is TGTGCCACCAGCAGAGCCGCCGTCAATTCACCCCTCCACTTT.

This chain joins TRBV28 and TRBJ1-4; 9 bases fit TRBD1. This CDR3 comprises 15 residues. From germline, CDR1 is MDHEN and CDR2 SYDVKM. Losses at the gene ends were 5 bases for V and 5 bases for J; bases not matched to a gene: 6. This CDR3 reads CASSLPGQGNEKLFF. The DNA of the CDR3 is TGTGCCAGCAGTCTACCGGGACAGGGAAATGAAAAACTGTTTTTT.